Listed below are T cell receptor beta chains from one sample, sequenced in a study of CD8+ T cells in alopecia areata. Repertoires were generated with immunoSEQ multiplex PCR, while TCRdb's copy carries only in-frame clones and drops some. The sample lists 100,000 to 150,000 clones, around 45% seen once, with about 10% in the top ten. The sequencing sample was made of NKG2D-low CD8+ T cells sorted from blood. These receptors originate from a human donor with alopecia areata. The CDR3 runs from the conserved cysteine through the conserved F or W. Each record gives: J gene, clone size, V gene, CDR3 protein. The listing skips clone size in some rows; elsewhere it reads once, few, many or a size class.

>TRBJ1-1|few|TRBV27
CASSLGTVNTEAFF
>TRBJ2-5|once|TRBV5-1
CASSLEGLLQETQYF
>TRBJ2-7|.|TRBV29-1
CSVGRSNSYEQYF
>TRBJ1-1|few|TRBV4-1
CASSSDIRGTEAFF
>TRBJ2-2|.|TRBV5-6
CASSFGETGELFF
>TRBJ1-2|.|TRBV27
CASEGEDGYTF
>TRBJ1-2|.|TRBV27
CASSSSRRDGYTF
>TRBJ1-1|.|TRBV29-1
CSVEAIEAFF
>TRBJ1-2|.|TRBV29-1
CTPTHEDGYTF
>TRBJ2-3|.|TRBV29-1
CSVDSGSGNTDTQYF
>TRBJ2-1|.|TRBV13
CASSPGTSGVEQFF
>TRBJ1-1|.|TRBV27
CASSHRDINTEAFF
>TRBJ2-2|.|TRBV29-1
CSAGKDLTGELFF
>TRBJ2-5|once|TRBV27
CASSFRAGQETQYF
>TRBJ2-1|.|TRBV20-1
CSARVRDEQFF
>TRBJ1-4|.|TRBV29-1
CSVAEGANEKLFF
>TRBJ2-1|.|TRBV29-1
CSARGLAGGNNEQFF
>TRBJ2-3|few|TRBV14
CASSPTTATQYF
>TRBJ2-5|.|TRBV30
CAWSPGTSGGKETQYF
>TRBJ2-1|few|TRBV29-1
CSVRTGFDEQFF
>TRBJ2-5|.|TRBV28
CASSLSGTVWTQYF
>TRBJ2-5|.|TRBV30
CALGPRGDQETQYF
>TRBJ2-2|.|TRBV29-1
CSVEEASRGVTGELFF
>TRBJ2-1|few|TRBV21-1
CASRPRAGLANEQFF
>TRBJ2-1|few|TRBV28
CASSLGYEQFF
>TRBJ2-5|.|TRBV28
CASSAGAETQYF
>TRBJ2-1|once|TRBV27
CASSRGTGNEQFF
>TRBJ2-5|.|TRBV29-1
CSVEGGQETQYF
>TRBJ1-1|.|TRBV18
CASSPLGEEGEAFF
>TRBJ2-2|.|TRBV27
CASSLLGTGELFF
>TRBJ2-2|few|TRBV30
CAWSVAEGDTGELFF
>TRBJ2-1|once|TRBV9
CASSVEWGMLSSYNEQFF
>TRBJ2-3|.|TRBV29-1
CSVEGDSANTDTQYF
>TRBJ2-3|.|TRBV27
CASSRGTSTDTQYF
>TRBJ2-7|.|TRBV29-1
CSVDKARAGTSDYEQYF
>TRBJ1-5|few|TRBV2
CASSEGQKNQPQHF
>TRBJ2-3|once|TRBV11-2
CASRTVGGTDTQYF
>TRBJ2-7|many|TRBV15
CATSRVTGTGSYEQYF
>TRBJ2-7|.|TRBV5-6
CASSSGIYEQYF
>TRBJ2-7|few|TRBV23-1
CAARMGREQYF
>TRBJ1-4|.|TRBV18
CASSPTPDGLFF
>TRBJ2-7|.|TRBV28
CASSPLTEEQYF
>TRBJ1-5|.|TRBV28
CASSWTARPQHF
>TRBJ1-4|.|TRBV29-1
CSVTTGFTNEKLFF
>TRBJ2-7|few|TRBV29-1
CSVEGQGAREQYF
>TRBJ2-7|.|TRBV2
CASSVREQYF
>TRBJ2-5|.|TRBV29-1
CSVVANQETQYF
>TRBJ2-3|.|TRBV23-1
CASSQSFRQGITDTQYF
>TRBJ2-7|few|TRBV29-1
CSVEDGASDGTYVGEQYF
>TRBJ2-7|once|TRBV30
CAWSPQEQYF